This TCR beta chain was captured in a study of shared clonotypes between healthy human individuals. As for the study in general: Per donor, CD8 memory used one plate, CD8 naive used two, CD4 memory used three and CD4 naive used three.

Trimming at V came to 11 bases and at J to 3 bases, leaving 11 bases not matched to a gene. CDR1 and CDR2 (germline): LNHDA, SQIVND (reference sequence). The CDR3 has 15 residues. Libraries were prepared by immunoSEQ multiplex PCR; TCRdb keeps only in-frame clonotypes and omits some of them. The data show over a million clones, around three quarters seen once. This clone showed up just a few times. The clonotype comes from a man aged 18-30 years in good health. Some clones in this sample may be carry-over from other donors' samples. This chain links TRBV19 with TRBJ1-1; 11 positions match TRBD1. Sequenced: memory CD4+ T cells from PBMCs. Sample subset: CD45RA-negative fraction. The CDR3 bases are TGTGCCGTAACCGGGACAGGGGGAACTGACACTGAAGCTTTCTTT. It encodes CAVTGTGGTDTEAFF.